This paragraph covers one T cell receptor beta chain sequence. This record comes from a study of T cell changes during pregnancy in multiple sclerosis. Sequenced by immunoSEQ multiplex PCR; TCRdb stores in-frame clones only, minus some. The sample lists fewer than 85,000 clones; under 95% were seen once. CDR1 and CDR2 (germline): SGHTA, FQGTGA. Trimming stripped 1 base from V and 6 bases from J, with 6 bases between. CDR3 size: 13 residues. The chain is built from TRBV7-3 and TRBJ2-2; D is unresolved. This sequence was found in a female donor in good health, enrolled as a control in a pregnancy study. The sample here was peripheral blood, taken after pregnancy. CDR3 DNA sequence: TGTGCCAGCAGCTTAAATTCGGCCGGGGAGCTGTTTTTT. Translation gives CASSLNSAGELFF.